Following are 29 T cell receptor beta chains from one sample sequenced in a study of read filtering for tumor transcriptome and immune sequencing. This library used about 360 ng RNA and molecular barcoded adaptors spanning alpha/delta and beta/gamma chains. MiXCR, applied by TCRdb to the reads, yields one record per CDR3 protein. The sample has about 90,000 distinct CDR3 sequences, 9% to 15% seen once. Sample: a population of CD138-negative cells sorted from bone marrow. The receptors shown here come from a donor aged 40 or over with multiple myeloma.

This clonotype was counted between two and nine times. This sequence joins TRBV13 and TRBJ2-2, with D possibly being TRBD2 (5 bases). This CDR3 contains 12 residues. In germline, CDR1 is PRHDT, CDR2 FYEKMQ (reference sequence). With 3 bases removed from V and 10 bases from J, the gap between germline ends came to 9 bases. Written as DNA, the CDR3 is TGTGCCAGCAGCTTTGGGAGCCCGGAGCTGTTTTTT. This codes for CASSFGSPELFF.

Regarding this clonotype: The germline gene is not matched at one end of the junction; a read error may be the cause. The chain combines TRBV3-1 with TRBJ2-2; D unresolved. The CDR3 extends over 12 amino acids. Germline-derived CDR1 and CDR2 are LGHDT and YNNKEL (reference sequence). CDR3 region: CACSQVPGELFF. The CDR3 DNA reads as TGTGCCTGCAGCCAAGTCCCCGGGGAGCTGTTTTTT.

In this sample, this clonotype turned up many times. This rearrangement joins TRBV20-1 to TRBJ1-1, with 7 bases fitting TRBD1. The CDR3 spans 14 residues. Trimming removed 4 bases from V and 10 bases from J; junction bases left unmatched: 15. CDR1 and CDR2 from the germline V gene are DFQATT and SNEGSKA (reference sequence). For the CDR3, the DNA is TGCAGTGCTATCCGGGACAGTGGGGAAGGGGTAGCTTTCTTT. This codes for CSAIRDSGEGVAFF.

This clonotype was picked up many times. The J gene is TRBJ1-2, the V gene TRBV29-1; 11 bases line up with TRBD1. CDR1 is SQVTM and CDR2 is ANQGSEA in the germline V gene. The CDR3 is 15 residues long. Losses at the gene ends were 7 bases for V and 3 bases for J; bases not matched to a gene: 10. The CDR3 DNA sequence: TGCAGCGCCACCGGGACAGGGGGAGGTGACTATGGCTACACCTTC. Translating it yields CSATGTGGGDYGYTF. Full variable domain (rest looked up from reference TRBV29-1 and TRBJ1-2): SAVISQKPSRDICQRGTSLTIQCQVDSQVTMMFWYRQQPGQSLTLIATANQGSEATYESGFVIDKFPISRPNLTFSTLTVSNMSPEDSSIYLCSATGTGGGDYGYTFGSGTRLTVV.

This clonotype was recorded many times. This chain connects TRBV5-1 to TRBJ2-2, with 9 bases lining up with TRBD2. This CDR3 is 15 amino acids long. Trimming cost V 2 bases and J 5 bases; bases outside gene matches: 4. CDR1 is SGHRS and CDR2 is YFSETQ in the germline V gene. Written as DNA, the CDR3 is TGCGCCAGCAGCTTCTCTAGCGGGACAACCGGGGAGCTGTTTTTT. This translates into CASSFSSGTTGELFF.

This clonotype was seen many times. This rearrangement joins TRBV29-1 to TRBJ1-1, with 7 bases identical to TRBD1. V lost 7 bases to trimming and J lost 0 bases; unmatched junction nucleotides: 8. The CDR3 sequence is 14 residues long. The germline CDR1 and CDR2 sequences are SQVTM and ANQGSEA. CDR3 DNA sequence: TGCAGCGGAGAAGAGGGGGCGATGAACACTGAAGCTTTCTTT. This translates into CSGEEGAMNTEAFF.

In this sample, this clonotype turned up many times. V usage is TRBV29-1 and J usage is TRBJ2-3; no clear D. The V end was cut by 4 bases, the J end by 2 bases, with 10 bases between. There are 13 residues in the CDR3. Germline-derived CDR1 and CDR2 are SQVTM and ANQGSEA. The CDR3 loop reads CSVAQRSTDTQYF. The CDR3 DNA reads as TGCAGCGTTGCCCAACGCTCCACAGATACGCAGTATTTT.

Comments on this clonotype: This clone may be a read error of a much larger clone one base away. This chain uses TRBV28 with TRBJ1-2; 7 bases match TRBD1. This CDR3 spans 14 amino acids. CDR1 MDHEN and CDR2 SYDVKM come from the germline V gene. The CDR3 here is CASGLEQGRHGYTF. CDR3 coding DNA: TGTGCCAGCGGTTTGGAACAGGGGAGGCATGGCTACACCTTC.

This clonotype was observed at least ten times. This chain uses TRBV29-1 with TRBJ2-3, with D maybe TRBD1 (5 bases). The V end was cut by 2 bases, the J end by 5 bases, with 14 bases between. CDR3 length: 14 residues. Germline CDR1 and CDR2: SQVTM and ANQGSEA. The DNA for the CDR3 is TGCAGCGTTGAAAGGGGCGCCCAACAAGATACGCAGTATTTT. Its protein is CSVERGAQQDTQYF.

This clonotype was found many times. The V gene is TRBV5-1, the J gene TRBJ2-7, with unresolved D. In germline, CDR1 is SGHRS, CDR2 YFSETQ. This CDR3 has 16 amino acids. Trimming took 0 bases from V and 0 from J, leaving 13 bases between them. Here the CDR3 reads CASSLDLSGTSYEQYF. In DNA form, the CDR3 reads TGCGCCAGCAGCTTGGACTTGTCAGGTACCTCCTACGAGCAGTACTTC.

This clonotype was seen repeatedly, ten times or more. The J gene is TRBJ1-4, the V gene TRBV12-3 or TRBV12-4, with unresolved D. The V and J ends lost 6 bases and 8 bases respectively, with 4 bases between them. The CDR3 runs 10 residues. CDR3 sequence: CASRGEKLFF. CDR3 nucleotides: TGTGCCAGCAGAGGGGAAAAACTGTTTTTT.

Comment on this clonotype: With a much larger clone just one base away, this may be a read error. DNA for the CDR3: TGTGCCAGCAGCTTTAACGCCGGGAAGGAAAAACTGCTTTTT. Protein product: CASSFNAGKEKLLF. The rearrangement uses TRBV11-2 and TRBJ1-4; D remains ambiguous. The V gene's germline CDR1 is SGHAT and CDR2 FQNNGV. This CDR3 spans 14 amino acids. Drawing the rest from reference TRBV11-2 and TRBJ1-4, the complete variable domain is EAGVAQSPRYKIIEKRQSVAFWCNPISGHATLYWYQQILGQGPKLLIQFQNNGVVDDSQLPKDRFSAERLKGVDSTLKIQPAKLEDSAVYLCASSFNAGKEKLLFGSGTQLSVL.

This clonotype was detected only a few times. This chain uses TRBV12-3 or TRBV12-4 with TRBJ1-1; 10 positions match TRBD1. V lost 5 bases to trimming and J lost 8 bases; unmatched junction nucleotides: 5. The CDR3 length is 13 residues. The CDR3 here is CASSTGQGVEAFF. The CDR3 nucleotides read TGTGCCAGCAGTACAGGACAGGGGGTGGAAGCTTTCTTT.

The V gene is TRBV24-1, the J gene TRBJ2-1; 8 bases are a match to TRBD1. The CDR3 is 15 amino acids. With 5 bases clipped from V and 8 bases from J, the junction kept 10 bases outside the gene matches. CDR1 and CDR2 (germline): KGHDR, SFDVKD. CDR3: CATSAPGQGRHEQFF. CDR3 DNA: TGTGCCACCAGTGCCCCTGGACAGGGAAGGCATGAGCAGTTCTTC.

This chain links TRBV19 with TRBJ2-3, with 9 positions matching TRBD2. Germline trimming cut 8 bases from V and 4 bases from J; bases unmatched to any gene: 7. The CDR3 sequence is 14 residues long. The germline V gene has CDR1 LNHDA and CDR2 SQIVND (reference sequence). In DNA, the CDR3 is TGTGCCAGTGCCCCGGGACTAGCATCAGATACGCAGTATTTT. It is translated as CASAPGLASDTQYF.

This clonotype was seen at least ten times. This chain joins TRBV24-1 and TRBJ2-5, with D hard to call. The CDR3 is 14 amino acids. The V end was cut by 5 bases, the J end by 5 bases, with 14 bases between. From germline, CDR1 is KGHDR and CDR2 SFDVKD. The CDR3: CATSGAPGRETQYF. Here the CDR3 DNA reads TGTGCCACCAGTGGTGCACCAGGAAGGGAGACCCAGTACTTC.

Only a few counts were recorded for this clonotype. J is TRBJ2-7 and V is TRBV29-1; unclear D gene. The germline gives CDR1 SQVTM, CDR2 ANQGSEA. The CDR3 extends over 12 amino acids. Trimming took 1 base from V and 1 from J, leaving 5 bases between them. The CDR3 loop is CSVEGSSYEQYF. CDR3 bases: TGCAGCGTTGAAGGTTCTTCCTACGAGCAGTACTTC.

As concerns this clonotype: With a much larger clone just one base away, this may be a read error. The rearrangement joins TRBV11-1 to TRBJ2-1, with D perhaps TRBD2 (7 bases). The CDR3 is 16 amino acids. Germline V CDR1 and CDR2: SGHAT, FQDESV (reference sequence). The CDR3 sequence: CASTTRGGGSYNEQSF. The DNA for the CDR3 is TGTGCCAGCACCACCAGGGGCGGGGGCTCCTACAATGAGCAGTCCTTC.

This clonotype was detected ten times or more. This may be a read error: a much more frequent sequence differs by one nucleotide. This chain links TRBV24-1 with TRBJ2-1, with 8 bases fitting TRBD2. CDR1 and CDR2 (germline): KGHDR, SFDVKD. There are 15 residues in the CDR3. Here the CDR3 DNA reads TGTGCCACCAGTGAAAGTAGCGGGAAGGCAAATGGGCAGTTCTTC. It translates to CATSESSGKANGQFF.

At least ten counts were recorded for this clonotype. The chain couples TRBV28 to TRBJ1-5; D is undetermined. CDR1 is MDHEN and CDR2 is SYDVKM in the germline V gene. Trimming left V 2 bases short and J 4 bases short, with 6 bases between. This CDR3 region has 13 residues. CDR3 bases: TGTGCCAGCAGTTTAGTAGGGAATCAGCCCCAGCATTTT. It encodes CASSLVGNQPQHF. Full variable domain (remainder filled in from reference TRBV28 and TRBJ1-5): DVKVTQSSRYLVKRTGEKVFLECVQDMDHENMFWYRQDPGLGLRLIYFSYDVKMKEKGDIPEGYSVSREKKERFSLILESASTNQTSMYLCASSLVGNQPQHFGDGTRLSIL.

This chain joins TRBV28 and TRBJ2-7; D is perhaps TRBD2 (6 bases). The length of the CDR3 is 14 residues. Trimming took 1 base from V and 9 from J, leaving 16 bases between them. CDR1 MDHEN and CDR2 SYDVKM come from the germline V gene. For the CDR3, the DNA is TGTGCCAGCAGTTTATCGCGGGATGGTTTTCGGCAGTACTTC. Amino acid sequence: CASSLSRDGFRQYF.

This clonotype was counted at least ten times. The rearrangement links TRBV2 to TRBJ2-5, with TRBD1 identical over 7 bases. The V gene end was trimmed by 4 bases and the J gene end by 2 bases; junction bases not matched to a gene: 1. Per germline, CDR1 SNHLY and CDR2 FYNNEI. The CDR3 is 13 residues long. Here the CDR3 reads CASSGGQQETQYF. The CDR3 coding sequence is TGTGCCAGCAGTGGGGGACAGCAAGAGACCCAGTACTTC.

This clonotype occurred many times. The genes are TRBV11-2 and TRBJ2-7; possibly TRBD2 for D (6 bases). Germline CDR1 reads SGHAT; CDR2 reads FQNNGV. The ends were cut back, 3 bases at V and 6 bases at J, with 15 bases in the middle. The CDR3 runs to 14 residues. In DNA form, the CDR3 reads TGTGCCAGCAGCTTTACCACGGGGAGGAGCGAGCAGTACTTC. Residues: CASSFTTGRSEQYF.

This clonotype was detected many times. The V gene is TRBV7-9, the J gene TRBJ2-1; 8 bases are shared with TRBD2. J was trimmed by 3 bases and V by 5 bases; bases with no gene match: 6. Germline CDR1 and CDR2: SEHNR and FQNEAQ (reference sequence). The CDR3 loop spans 15 amino acids. Here the CDR3 DNA reads TGTGCCAGCAGCCCGACTAGCGAGAACTACAATGAGCAGTTCTTC. It encodes CASSPTSENYNEQFF.

This clonotype was counted at least ten times. This rearrangement joins TRBV9 to TRBJ2-1, with 9 positions matching TRBD2. V was pared by 4 bases and J by 6 bases, with 5 bases of the junction left unmatched. This CDR3 has 14 residues. Per germline, CDR1 SGDLS and CDR2 YYNGEE. The CDR3 coding sequence is TGTGCCAGCAGCCCGGGACTAGCATCCAATGAGCAGTTCTTC. This sequence encodes CASSPGLASNEQFF.

The table lists this clonotype with many counts. The chain couples TRBV24-1 to TRBJ2-2; weak D call: TRBD2 (5 bases). The V gene's germline CDR1 is KGHDR and CDR2 SFDVKD. Trimming took off 0 bases at V and 7 bases at J, with 11 bases between the two ends. This CDR3 has 15 residues. CDR3 loop: CATSDLNWAGGELFF. CDR3 DNA sequence: TGTGCCACCAGTGATTTGAACTGGGCGGGCGGGGAGCTGTTTTTT.

For the CDR3, the DNA is TGTGCCAGCTCAACCCCGAGCACTGAAGCTTTCTTT. This translates into CASSTPSTEAFF. The chain joins TRBV18 to TRBJ1-1, with D uncertain. Germline V gene sequence: CDR1 KGHSH, CDR2 LQKENI. CDR3 length: 12 residues. The ends were cut back, 5 bases at V and 4 bases at J, with 8 bases in the middle. The full variable domain, in which reference TRBV18 and TRBJ1-1 provide the parts outside the CDR3, is NAGVMQNPRHLVRRRGQEARLRCSPMKGHSHVYWYRQLPEEGLKFMVYLQKENIIDESGMPKERFSAEFPKEGPSILRIQQVVRGDSAAYFCASSTPSTEAFFGQGTRLTVV.

This clonotype was recorded a few times. This chain uses TRBV28 with TRBJ2-5; 9 bases are shared with TRBD2. The junction had 15 bases not matched to a gene; V was cut back by 5 bases and J by 2 bases. CDR1 is MDHEN, CDR2 SYDVKM, per germline. The CDR3 sequence is 18 residues long. The CDR3 DNA follows: TGTGCCAGCAGTCCTAGACTAGCGGAGGGTTTCCCGCAAGAGACCCAGTACTTC. Protein product: CASSPRLAEGFPQETQYF.

V usage is TRBV29-1 and J usage is TRBJ2-2; D remains ambiguous. There are 14 residues in the CDR3. Trimming removed 1 base from V and 9 bases from J, with 15 bases in between. Germline CDR1 and CDR2: SQVTM and ANQGSEA. CDR3 in DNA: TGCAGCGTTGAAGTTGGGAACCGAGCGCGGGAGCTGTTTTTT. It codes for CSVEVGNRARELFF.